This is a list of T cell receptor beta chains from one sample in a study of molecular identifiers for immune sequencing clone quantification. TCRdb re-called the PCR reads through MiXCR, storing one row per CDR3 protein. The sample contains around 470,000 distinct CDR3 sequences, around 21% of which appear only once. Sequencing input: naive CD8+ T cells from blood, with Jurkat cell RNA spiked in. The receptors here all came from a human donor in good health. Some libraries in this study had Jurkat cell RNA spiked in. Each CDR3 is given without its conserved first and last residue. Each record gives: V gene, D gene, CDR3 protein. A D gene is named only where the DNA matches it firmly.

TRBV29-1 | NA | SVVLRDSHLETQY
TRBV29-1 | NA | SVEGLGKHEQF
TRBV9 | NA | ASSVGGSPNTGELF
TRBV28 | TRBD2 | ASSFGRGEGYEQY
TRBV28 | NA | ASMAGELF
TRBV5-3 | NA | ATWAAPSDTQY
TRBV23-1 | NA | ARNGAGPSYEQY
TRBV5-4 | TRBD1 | ASSSQGAGQPQH
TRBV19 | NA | ASSILPTRNQPQH
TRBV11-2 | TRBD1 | ASSLVGTADYEQY
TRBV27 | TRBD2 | ASSGLAGADTQY
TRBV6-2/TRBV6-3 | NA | ASSYPTLRKDTEAF
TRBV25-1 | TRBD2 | ASSEGLAPDTQY
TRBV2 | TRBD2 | ASSISGRPGDEQY
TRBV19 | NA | ARQDSQETQY
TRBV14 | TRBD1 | ASSQVGTAYEQY
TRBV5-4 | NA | ASSLARQGAYEQY
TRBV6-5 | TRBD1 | ASSFTGAYEQY
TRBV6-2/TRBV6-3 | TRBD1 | ASSYGTGSNQPQH
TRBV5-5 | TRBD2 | ASSLERGSSYNEQF
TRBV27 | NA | ASSLGAEHLYYEQY
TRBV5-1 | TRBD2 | ASSLEIAGGYQETQY
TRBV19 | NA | ASSIFLRVPDGKLF
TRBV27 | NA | ASSLKGFPYEQF
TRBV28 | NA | ASHGTREWYEQY
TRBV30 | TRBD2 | AWSIGRGYEQY
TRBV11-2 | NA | ASSLGGPGLAYEQY
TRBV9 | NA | ASSPGTSVSTDTQY
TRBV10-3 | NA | AISGVANNEQF
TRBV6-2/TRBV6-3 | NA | ASSIGPGTKETQY
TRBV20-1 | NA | SAPSGPIYEQY
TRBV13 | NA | ASSLANTDTRY
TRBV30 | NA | AWSHGQTNQPQH
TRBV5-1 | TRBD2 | ASSLVGSRGGTYNEQF
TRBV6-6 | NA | ASSYSDAATNEKLF